These T cell receptor beta chains were read from a single sample in a study of cytomegalovirus exposure and HLA in healthy donors. Data came from immunoSEQ multiplex PCR; TCRdb stores just in-frame clones and leaves some out. The sample lists about 72,000 clones; 75% to 80% were seen once. Sequenced material: PBMCs. These receptors all stem from a man in his forties in good health and CMV-seronegative. CDR3s include the opening cysteine and the closing phenylalanine or tryptophan. Each record gives: clone size, J gene, D gene, V gene, CDR3 DNA, CDR3 protein. D genes are given only for firm matches. Size is stated for part of the rows, as once, few or many counts, or as a class when the clone is expanded.

>-|TRBJ2-1|-|TRBV7-8
TGTGCCAGCAGCCCCCGGGACTGGTCGTACAATGAGCAGTTCTTC
CASSPRDWSYNEQFF
>once|TRBJ2-5|-|TRBV19
TGTGCCAGTAGTATAGATGGGGTTCGAACCGGAGACTACCCTTTCTTGGTAGAGACCCAGTACTTC
CASSIDGVRTGDYPFLVETQYF
>-|TRBJ2-2|TRBD1|TRBV7-9
TGTGCCAGCAGCCCAGGGACAGCGAACACCGGGGAGCTGTTTTTT
CASSPGTANTGELFF
>-|TRBJ1-3|-|TRBV18
TGTGCCAGCGCCCAACTTTTAAGCTCTGGAAACACCATATATTTT
CASAQLLSSGNTIYF
>-|TRBJ2-1|TRBD2|TRBV5-8
TGTGCCAGCAGCCATAGCGGGGGCTCCTACAATGAGCAGTTCTTC
CASSHSGGSYNEQFF
>-|TRBJ1-2|-|TRBV18
TGTGCCAGCTCAACGGCGTCGACTCGGGGTGGCTACACCTTC
CASSTASTRGGYTF
>-|TRBJ2-3|TRBD2|TRBV7-3
TGTGCCAGCAGCCCGCGACTAGCGGGGGGGCTAAATACGCAGTATTTT
CASSPRLAGGLNTQYF
>-|TRBJ2-2|-|TRBV4-1
TGCGCCAGCAGCCAAGATACCGGTCGTGGCACCGGGGAGCTGTTTTTT
CASSQDTGRGTGELFF
>-|TRBJ2-7|TRBD1|TRBV11-2
TGTGCCAGCAGCCCATTGGACAGGCGTCCCTACGAGCAGTACTTC
CASSPLDRRPYEQYF
>-|TRBJ1-5|TRBD1|TRBV7-9
TGTGCCAGCAGCTGGGGGACAGGGGGTTTTCAGCCCCAGCATTTT
CASSWGTGGFQPQHF
>-|TRBJ2-5|TRBD1|TRBV11-1
TGTGCCAGCAGGGGGGACAGGAGGGTTAGAGAGACCCAGTACTTC
CASRGDRRVRETQYF
>-|TRBJ1-6|-|TRBV5-1
TGCGCCAGCAGTCCCGGAAGCCAGGCCAATTCACCCCTCCACTTT
CASSPGSQANSPLHF
>-|TRBJ1-1|-|TRBV30
TGTGCCTGGAGCGGACAGATGAACACTGAAGCTTTCTTT
CAWSGQMNTEAFF
>-|TRBJ1-4|-|TRBV11-2
TGTGCCAGCAGCCTGCAAAGGAGGGAAAAACTGTTTTTT
CASSLQRREKLFF
>-|TRBJ2-5|-|TRBV7-2
TGTGCCAGCAGCTCCCGGACAGCGTACCAAGAGACCCAGTACTTC
CASSSRTAYQETQYF
>-|TRBJ2-3|-|TRBV10-2
TGCGCCAGCAGTGTTAAACGCGGGGGCACAGATACGCAGTATTTT
CASSVKRGGTDTQYF
>-|TRBJ1-6|-|TRBV18
TGTGCCAGCTCACCACCGTTCAGGGGTAATTCACCCCTCCACTTT
CASSPPFRGNSPLHF
>once|TRBJ1-2|-|TRBV12-5
TGTGCTAGTGGTCCCCCCGCGGGGGTCTATGGCTACACCTTC
CASGPPAGVYGYTF
>-|TRBJ2-5|-|TRBV19
TGTGCCAGTAGTATAGGGGCTAGCGCTCAAGAGACCCAGTACTTC
CASSIGASAQETQYF
>-|TRBJ1-5|TRBD1|TRBV7-8
TGTGCCAGCAGCTCTCGACAGGGTCTGCAGCCCCAGCATTTT
CASSSRQGLQPQHF
>-|TRBJ1-1|TRBD1|TRBV15
TGTACCACCAGCTCAAGGACAGGCCGGAACACTGAAGCTTTCTTT
CTTSSRTGRNTEAFF
>-|TRBJ1-3|TRBD1|TRBV27
TGTGCCAGCAGTTCGTACAGGGGGTATGGAAACACCATATATTTT
CASSSYRGYGNTIYF
>-|TRBJ2-1|TRBD1|TRBV5-4
TGTGCCAGCAGCCCGGGGGGACAGGGGAATCGGCAGTTCTTC
CASSPGGQGNRQFF
>-|TRBJ1-1|-|TRBV9
TGTGCCAGCAGCAGACAGATCCTGAACACTGAAGCTTTCTTT
CASSRQILNTEAFF
>-|TRBJ1-2|TRBD1|TRBV27
TGTGCCAGCAGCGAGACAGGGGGCGGTGGCTACACCTTC
CASSETGGGGYTF
>-|TRBJ1-1|-|TRBV19
TGTGCCAGTAGAGGTTTGGGGGAGGTCACTGAAGCTTTCTTT
CASRGLGEVTEAFF
>-|TRBJ2-1|-|TRBV5-5
TGTGCCAGCAGCTTGGCAGATACCTACAATGAGCAGTTCTTC
CASSLADTYNEQFF
>-|TRBJ2-7|-|TRBV5-1
TGCGCCAGCAGCTTATGGAACGGACATTACCTCTACGAGCAGTACTTC
CASSLWNGHYLYEQYF
>-|TRBJ1-5|-|TRBV6-1
TGTGCCAGCAGTGTCCAGGGCTTCAATCAGCCCCAGCATTTT
CASSVQGFNQPQHF
>-|TRBJ2-7|TRBD1|TRBV5-1
TGCGCCAGCAGCTGGGACAGGGACTACGAGCAGTACTTC
CASSWDRDYEQYF
>-|TRBJ2-1|TRBD2|TRBV12-5
TGTGCTAGTGGTTTGTCAGCTAGCGGCGGACCAATGAATGAGCAGTTCTTC
CASGLSASGGPMNEQFF
>-|TRBJ1-6|-|TRBV5-1
TGCGCCAGCAGCTTCGGGGAAAGCTCCTATAATTCACCCCTCCACTTT
CASSFGESSYNSPLHF
>few|TRBJ2-1|TRBD1|TRBV7-3
TGTGCCAGCAGCTCCCAGGGACAGGTAAACAATGAGCAGTTCTTC
CASSSQGQVNNEQFF
>few|TRBJ1-2|TRBD1|TRBV4-2
TGTGCCAGCAGCGGGCGACAGGGGGCCACCTTCGCGAACTATGGCTACACCTTC
CASSGRQGATFANYGYTF
>few|TRBJ2-1|-|TRBV6-5
TGTGCCAGCTGCTCCGGGGGAGCCTACAATGAGCAGTTCTTC
CASCSGGAYNEQFF
>-|TRBJ2-5|-|TRBV7-6
TGTGCCAGCAGCTTCTCTAGCCCGGGCCCCCAAGAGACCCAGTACTTC
CASSFSSPGPQETQYF
>-|TRBJ2-3|-|TRBV9
TGTGCCAGCAGCGTAAGCGCAGATACGCAGTATTTT
CASSVSADTQYF
>-|TRBJ2-1|TRBD2|TRBV7-6
TGTGCCAGCAGCTTAACTAGCGGGGTCTCCCCCTACAATGAGCAGTTCTTC
CASSLTSGVSPYNEQFF
>-|TRBJ2-5|TRBD1|TRBV6-5
TGTGCCAGCAGTCGGGACAGAAAAGAGACCCAGTACTTC
CASSRDRKETQYF
>-|TRBJ2-1|-|TRBV10-2
TGCGCCAGCATGGTGGTGGGCGGGGAGACGTACAATGAGCAGTTCTTC
CASMVVGGETYNEQFF
>-|TRBJ2-3|TRBD2|TRBV15
TGTGCCACTTCGGGGGGGAGCACAGATACGCAGTATTTT
CATSGGSTDTQYF
>-|TRBJ2-7|-|TRBV28
TGTGCCAGCACTACTACATCGACAGAATCTGACGAGCAGTACTTC
CASTTTSTESDEQYF
>once|TRBJ2-7|-|TRBV6-5
TGTGCCAGCAGTTACTCCGCGGTTGAGCAGTACTTC
CASSYSAVEQYF
>-|TRBJ1-2|-|TRBV4-2
TGTGCCAGCAGCCAAGATCAACAGACCCGCTATGGCTACACCTTC
CASSQDQQTRYGYTF
>-|TRBJ2-7|-|TRBV6-1
TGTGCCAGCATCCCAGGGGATGCTTACGAGCAGTACTTC
CASIPGDAYEQYF
>-|TRBJ2-5|-|TRBV21-1
TGTGCCAGCACTAGGACAGGGCTAGGGGAGACCCAGTACTTC
CASTRTGLGETQYF
>-|TRBJ1-2|-|TRBV6-5
TGTGCCAGCAGTTCTCAGACAGTTAACTATGGCTACACCTTC
CASSSQTVNYGYTF
>once|TRBJ1-5|TRBD1|TRBV5-6
TGTGCCAGCAGCTCACTCGGACAGGCCGGCAATCAGCCCCAGCATTTT
CASSSLGQAGNQPQHF
>-|TRBJ2-1|TRBD2|TRBV7-2
TGTGCCAGCAGCTTAGAATGGGGACTAGCGGGGGGGCGGGGTGAGCAGTTCTTC
CASSLEWGLAGGRGEQFF
>-|TRBJ1-6|TRBD1|TRBV6-5
TGTGCCAGCAGTCGGACAGGGGATTCACCCCTCCACTTT
CASSRTGDSPLHF
>-|TRBJ1-1|-|TRBV11-2
TGTGCCAGCAGCTTCGCAGGGGACCCAGGGGCTTTCTTT
CASSFAGDPGAFF
>-|TRBJ2-1|TRBD1|TRBV9
TGTGCCAGCAGCGTCAACGGACAGGGTGGGAGGTACAATGAGCAGTTCTTC
CASSVNGQGGRYNEQFF